In this sample, the clone carrying this T cell receptor beta chain turned up a few times. The data derive from a study of cytomegalovirus exposure and HLA in healthy donors. Background on the study: Unique TCR beta sequences numbering about 100 million came from about 180 million T cells in an earlier analysis.

Between the trimmed V and J ends, which lost 9 bases and 3 bases, there was a span of 16 bases. The CDR3 loop spans 14 amino acids. The PCR ran on 60 Vbeta and 13 Jbeta primers. TCRdb's copy holds only in-frame clones and misses some; the assay was immunoSEQ multiplex PCR. The profile shows under 70,000 clones, around 79% of them singletons. V is TRBV5-3 and J is TRBJ1-5; D uncertain. TRBV5-3 is treated as an ORF (open reading frame) with a function not yet certain. This receptor was taken from a female donor in good health and CMV-seronegative. The sequenced sample consisted of PBMCs. The CDR3 nucleotides read TGTGCCACCCCAGCGGAGCAGCACAATCAGCCCCAGCATTTT. Residues: CATPAEQHNQPQHF.